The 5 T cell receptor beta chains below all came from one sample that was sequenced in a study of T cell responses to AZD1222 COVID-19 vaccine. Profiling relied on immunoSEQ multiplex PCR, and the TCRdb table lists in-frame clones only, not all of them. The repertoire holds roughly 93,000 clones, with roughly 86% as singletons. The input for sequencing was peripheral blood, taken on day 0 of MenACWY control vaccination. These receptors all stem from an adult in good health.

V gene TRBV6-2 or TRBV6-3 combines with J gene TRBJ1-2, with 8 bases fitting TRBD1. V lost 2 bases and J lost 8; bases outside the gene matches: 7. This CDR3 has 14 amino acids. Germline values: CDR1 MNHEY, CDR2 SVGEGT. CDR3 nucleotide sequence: TGTGCCAGCAGTTACCCGGACAGGGTGAAAGGCTACACCTTC. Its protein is CASSYPDRVKGYTF.

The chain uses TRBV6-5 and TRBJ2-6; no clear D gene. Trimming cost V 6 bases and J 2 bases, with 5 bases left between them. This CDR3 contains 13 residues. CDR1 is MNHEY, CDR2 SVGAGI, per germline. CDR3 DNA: TGTGCCAGCAGGGGTACTGGGGCCAACGTCCTGACTTTC. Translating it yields CASRGTGANVLTF.

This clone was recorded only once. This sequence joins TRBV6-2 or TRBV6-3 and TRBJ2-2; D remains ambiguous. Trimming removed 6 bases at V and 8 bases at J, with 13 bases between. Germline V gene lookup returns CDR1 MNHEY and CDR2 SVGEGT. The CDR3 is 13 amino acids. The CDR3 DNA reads TGTGCCAGCAGCCTGTCCAGAGTAGGGGAGCTGTTTTTT. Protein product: CASSLSRVGELFF.

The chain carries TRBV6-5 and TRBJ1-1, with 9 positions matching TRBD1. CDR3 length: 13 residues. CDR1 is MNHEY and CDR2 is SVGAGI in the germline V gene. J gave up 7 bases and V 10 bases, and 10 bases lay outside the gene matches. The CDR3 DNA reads TGTGCCATTTCCGGGACAGGGAGCAGTGAAGCTTTCTTT. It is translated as CAISGTGSSEAFF.

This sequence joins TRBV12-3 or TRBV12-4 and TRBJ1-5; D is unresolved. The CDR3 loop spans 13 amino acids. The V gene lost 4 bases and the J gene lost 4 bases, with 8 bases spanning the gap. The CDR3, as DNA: TGTGCCAGCAGTTATCCACCGAATCAGCCCCAGCATTTT. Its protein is CASSYPPNQPQHF.